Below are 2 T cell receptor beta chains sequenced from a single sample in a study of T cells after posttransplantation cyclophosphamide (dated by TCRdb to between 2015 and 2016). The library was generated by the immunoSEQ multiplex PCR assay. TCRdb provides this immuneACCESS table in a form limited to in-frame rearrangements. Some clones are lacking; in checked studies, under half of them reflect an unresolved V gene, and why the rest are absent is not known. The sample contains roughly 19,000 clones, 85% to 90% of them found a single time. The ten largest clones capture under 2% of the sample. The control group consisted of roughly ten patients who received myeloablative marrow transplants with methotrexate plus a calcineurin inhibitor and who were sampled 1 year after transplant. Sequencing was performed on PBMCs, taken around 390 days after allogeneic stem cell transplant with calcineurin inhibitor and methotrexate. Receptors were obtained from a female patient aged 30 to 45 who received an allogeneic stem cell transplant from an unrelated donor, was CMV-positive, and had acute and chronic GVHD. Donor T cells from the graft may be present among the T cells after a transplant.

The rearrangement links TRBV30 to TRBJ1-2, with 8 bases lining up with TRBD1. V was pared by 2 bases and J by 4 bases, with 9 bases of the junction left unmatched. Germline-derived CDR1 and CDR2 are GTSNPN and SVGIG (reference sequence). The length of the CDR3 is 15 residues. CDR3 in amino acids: CAWSSQTGEGYGYTF. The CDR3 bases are TGTGCCTGGAGTAGTCAGACAGGGGAGGGCTATGGCTACACCTTC.

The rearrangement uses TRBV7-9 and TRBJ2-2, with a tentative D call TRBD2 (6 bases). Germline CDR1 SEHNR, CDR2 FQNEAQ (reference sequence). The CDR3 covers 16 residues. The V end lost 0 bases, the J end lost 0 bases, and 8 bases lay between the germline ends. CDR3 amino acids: CASSLARTTNTGELFF. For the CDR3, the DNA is TGTGCCAGCAGCTTAGCGCGGACTACGAACACCGGGGAGCTGTTTTTT.